These 23 T cell receptor beta chains came from one sample sequenced in a study of blood T cells in healthy people across ages. Together with a sample-barcoded 5' primer, a J-beta primer mix was included in a second PCR lasting about 6 to 11 cycles. TCRdb called the 5' RACE reads again in MiXCR, with one record for every CDR3 protein. This table holds over a million distinct CDR3 sequences, roughly 40% found once. Sequencing was performed on blood. The receptor source for this set is a woman aged 18-30 years in good health.

This chain joins TRBV6-5 and TRBJ2-6, with D perhaps TRBD1 (6 bases). Germline-derived CDR1 and CDR2 are MNHEY and SVGAGI. The V end was cut by 2 bases, the J end by 0 bases, with 8 bases between. This CDR3 spans 16 amino acids. The CDR3 protein is CASSYGQYSGANVLTF. CDR3 sequence (DNA): TGTGCCAGCAGTTACGGACAGTACTCTGGGGCCAACGTCCTGACTTTC.

This clonotype has more than one count but fewer than ten. The chain combines TRBV3-1 with TRBJ2-1; D remains unclear. V dropped 2 bases and J dropped 9 bases, with 17 bases sitting between them. The germline V gene has CDR1 LGHDT and CDR2 YNNKEL (reference sequence). There are 15 residues in the CDR3. In DNA form, the CDR3 reads TGTGCCAGCAGCCAATTGGCTATGGAGATAGGTGAGCAGTTCTTC. Its translation: CASSQLAMEIGEQFF.

Points on this clonotype: This sequence may be a read error, since a much larger clone differs from it by one base. The V call is TRBV29-1, the J call TRBJ2-3; D is uncertain. V gave up 7 bases and J gave up 0 bases, with 17 bases separating them. Germline V gene data show CDR1 as SQVTM and CDR2 as ANQGSEA. The CDR3 contains 15 residues. CDR3 loop: CSGKTNGSSTDTQYF. CDR3 in DNA: TGCAGCGGGAAAACTAACGGATCTAGCACAGATACGCAGTATTTT.

This chain uses TRBV10-2 with TRBJ1-2; D is perhaps TRBD1 (6 bases). Trimming took off 8 bases at V and 8 bases at J, with 15 bases between the two ends. The CDR3 has 12 residues. Per germline, CDR1 WSHSY and CDR2 SAAADI. CDR3 nucleotide sequence: TGCGCCAGCGTACAGGGTATAAACGGCTACACCTTC. Protein sequence: CASVQGINGYTF.

The V and J genes are TRBV7-2 and TRBJ2-5; 11 nucleotides match TRBD2. The V gene's germline CDR1 is SGHTA and CDR2 FQGNSA. The CDR3 loop spans 16 amino acids. Trimming removed 5 bases from V and 5 bases from J; junction bases left unmatched: 10. For the CDR3, the DNA is TGTGCCAGCAGCCTAACCATAGCGGGAGGGTCGGAGACCCAGTACTTC. Translating gives CASSLTIAGGSETQYF.

The chain combines TRBV6-5 with TRBJ2-3; 9 bases are a match to TRBD2. V shed 11 bases, J shed 0 bases, and the junction held 6 bases outside the gene matches. The CDR3 runs to 14 residues. CDR1 is MNHEY, CDR2 SVGAGI, per germline. In nucleotides, the CDR3 is TGTGCCGGCACTAGCGGGCATAGCACAGATACGCAGTATTTT. Residues: CAGTSGHSTDTQYF.

This clonotype was detected a few times. The V gene is TRBV4-1, the J gene TRBJ1-1; TRBD1 is a possible D gene (5 bases). Germline-derived CDR1 and CDR2 are MGHRA and YSYEKL. Trimming stripped 0 bases from V and 13 bases from J, with 15 bases between. There are 13 residues in the CDR3. CDR3 bases: TGCGCCAGCAGCCAAGAACCCCCAGGGCACGTTTTCTTT. Translation: CASSQEPPGHVFF.

This clonotype was detected only a few times. As DNA, the CDR3 is TGTGCCAGCAGTTACTCGATGCGGGGCCCCTACGAGCAGTACTTC. It encodes CASSYSMRGPYEQYF. This chain uses TRBV6-5 with TRBJ2-7; tentatively, D is TRBD2 (6 bases). The V and J ends lost 0 bases and 2 bases respectively, with 11 bases between them. This CDR3 has 15 amino acids. Per germline, CDR1 MNHEY and CDR2 SVGAGI.

In DNA, the CDR3 is TGCAGTGCTAGACGTCCCGCCGGGGAGCTGTTTTTT. Protein: CSARRPAGELFF. The chain uses TRBV20-1 and TRBJ2-2; D unresolved. V shed 2 bases and J shed 6 bases, with 7 bases lying between them. The germline CDR1 and CDR2 sequences are DFQATT and SNEGSKA (reference sequence). The CDR3 has 12 residues.

The chain employs TRBV2 and TRBJ2-1; D is possibly TRBD1 or TRBD2 (5 bases each). Germline CDR1 is SNHLY and CDR2 is FYNNEI. V was clipped by 8 bases and J by 8 bases, with 10 bases between them. This CDR3 comprises 11 residues. The CDR3 region is CASHRGDEQFF. CDR3 DNA: TGTGCCAGCCACAGAGGGGATGAGCAGTTCTTC.

This clonotype was observed many times. The gene calls are TRBV5-1 and TRBJ2-5; 9 bases align to TRBD2. Per germline, CDR1 SGHRS and CDR2 YFSETQ. The CDR3 is made up of 14 amino acids. J lost 3 bases, V lost 1 base, and 1 base had no gene match. The CDR3 region has the DNA TGCGCCAGCAGCTTGCGACTAGCGGAAGAGACCCAGTACTTC. Encoded protein: CASSLRLAEETQYF. Full variable domain (outside the CDR3, taken from reference TRBV5-1 and TRBJ2-5): KAGVTQTPRYLIKTRGQQVTLSCSPISGHRSVSWYQQTPGQGLQFLFEYFSETQRNKGNFPGRFSGRQFSNSRSEMNVSTLELGDSALYLCASSLRLAEETQYFGPGTRLLVL.

The chain recombines TRBV27 with TRBJ2-7; D is undetermined. This CDR3 contains 14 residues. V lost 2 bases and J lost 3, with 11 bases in between. CDR1 MNHEY and CDR2 SMNVEV come from the germline V gene (reference sequence). This CDR3 is CASSLRSTIYEQYF. In nucleotides, the CDR3 is TGTGCCAGCAGTTTAAGGTCGACCATCTACGAGCAGTACTTC.

The chain carries TRBV15 and TRBJ2-2; no clear D gene. This CDR3 has 12 amino acids. Germline V gives CDR1 LNHNV, CDR2 YYDKDF (reference sequence). V was pared by 5 bases and J by 4 bases, with 5 bases between. CDR3: CATSLGTGELFF. CDR3 nucleotide sequence: TGTGCCACCAGCCTTGGCACCGGGGAGCTGTTTTTT.

This clonotype showed up just a few times. The rearrangement joins TRBV6-6 to TRBJ2-7, with 7 bases lining up with TRBD2. Trimming took 3 bases from V and 0 from J; bases not matched to a gene: 5. The CDR3 covers 15 residues. Germline V gene sequence: CDR1 MNHNY, CDR2 SVGAGI (reference sequence). The CDR3 protein is CASSYQAGISYEQYF. In DNA form, the CDR3 reads TGTGCCAGCAGTTATCAAGCGGGGATCTCCTACGAGCAGTACTTC.

The rearrangement joins TRBV2 to TRBJ2-7; the D gene is possibly TRBD1 (6 bases). This CDR3 has 15 amino acids. Germline V gene lookup returns CDR1 SNHLY and CDR2 FYNNEI. V gave up 2 bases and J gave up 0 bases, with 11 bases separating them. The CDR3 DNA reads TGTGCCAGCAGTGAATACGCAGGGGCCTCCTACGAGCAGTACTTC. This encodes CASSEYAGASYEQYF.

This rearrangement joins TRBV10-3 to TRBJ2-1; D is uncertain. V lost 7 bases and J 6 bases, leaving 16 bases between the germline ends. The V gene's germline CDR1 is ENHRY and CDR2 SYGVKD. This CDR3 comprises 14 residues. CDR3 in DNA: TGTGCCATCACGCGGTCGCAGGAAGGCAATGAGCAGTTCTTC. This codes for CAITRSQEGNEQFF.

The chain uses TRBV14 and TRBJ2-2; unclear D gene. Germline lookup yields CDR1 SGHDN and CDR2 FVKESK. The CDR3 contains 16 residues. V dropped 0 bases and J dropped 0 bases, with 8 bases sitting between them. The CDR3 spells CASSQEGATNTGELFF. The CDR3 region has the DNA TGTGCCAGCAGCCAAGAAGGAGCCACGAACACCGGGGAGCTGTTTTTT.

The rearrangement links TRBV9 to TRBJ1-5; D unclear. Germline V CDR1 and CDR2: SGDLS, YYNGEE. V lost 0 bases and J 5 bases, leaving 9 bases between the germline ends. This CDR3 has 14 amino acids. The CDR3 DNA is TGTGCCAGCAGCGTAGGATCGGCCTATCAGCCCCAGCATTTT. Residues: CASSVGSAYQPQHF.

A few counts support this clonotype. The rearrangement links TRBV4-1 to TRBJ2-1, with D tentatively TRBD2 (5 bases). CDR1 and CDR2 from the germline V gene are MGHRA and YSYEKL. CDR3 length: 15 residues. The V and J ends lost 0 bases and 4 bases respectively, with 10 bases between them. The CDR3 nucleotides are TGCGCCAGCAGCCAAGAAAACGGGGATTACAATGAGCAGTTCTTC. Amino acids: CASSQENGDYNEQFF.

This clonotype was seen a few times. The genes are TRBV4-1 and TRBJ2-1; tentatively, D is TRBD1 or TRBD2 (5 bases each). The length of the CDR3 is 16 residues. Germline V CDR1 and CDR2: MGHRA, YSYEKL. V dropped 4 bases and J dropped 15 bases, with 28 bases sitting between them. CDR3 DNA: TGCGCCAGCAGCCCCAACGTACTCGGGGCAGCCTCTCCCCGGTTCTTC. This translates into CASSPNVLGAASPRFF.

This clonotype was detected a few times. This sequence joins TRBV12-3 or TRBV12-4 and TRBJ2-2; 10 nucleotides match TRBD2. The length of the CDR3 is 15 residues. Trimming removed 9 bases from V and 3 bases from J; junction bases left unmatched: 7. CDR3 protein: CASPSGRAYTGELFF. CDR3 nucleotides: TGTGCCAGTCCCAGCGGGAGGGCCTACACCGGGGAGCTGTTTTTT.

The chain carries TRBV4-2 and TRBJ1-2; maybe TRBD1 (5 bases). The V gene's germline CDR1 is LGHNA and CDR2 YNFKEQ. V was trimmed by 0 bases and J by 4 bases, leaving 15 bases between them. The CDR3 has 16 residues. The CDR3 sequence: CASSQDTIGTPYGYTF. The CDR3 DNA follows: TGTGCCAGCAGCCAAGATACGATAGGGACCCCCTATGGCTACACCTTC.

The rearrangement uses TRBV2 and TRBJ1-1; D is uncertain. CDR1 and CDR2 (germline): SNHLY, FYNNEI. V lost 7 bases to trimming and J lost 1 base, with 10 bases between them. This CDR3 is built from 13 residues. CDR3 amino acids: CASTVHKNTEAFF. The CDR3 bases are TGTGCCAGCACTGTACATAAGAACACTGAAGCTTTCTTT.